These T cell receptor beta chains were read from a single sample in a study of shared clonotypes between healthy human individuals. Clones were read by immunoSEQ multiplex PCR, and TCRdb kept only the in-frame ones, dropping some. The table shows about half a million clones, with about 78% occurring only once. The sample comprised PBMCs. The receptors come from a woman between 40 and 50 years old in good health. Some clones in this sample may be carry-over from other donors' samples. Each CDR3 is given with its conserved first and last residue. The order of the fields is clone size, V gene, D gene, J gene, CDR3 DNA, CDR3 protein. A D gene is named only where the DNA matches it firmly. Some rows have no size entry. The others give once, few or many, or a class for an expanded clone.

>-|TRBV5-1|TRBD2|TRBJ2-1
TGCGCCAGCAGCCGGGACTACAACAATGAGCAGTTCTTC
CASSRDYNNEQFF
>-|TRBV30|-|TRBJ1-1
TGTGCCACTAATGATCGGGGGAACACTGAAGCTTTCTTT
CATNDRGNTEAFF
>-|TRBV9|TRBD2|TRBJ2-1
TGTGCCAGCAGCGTAGAAGGGACTAGCCTCTACAATGAGCAGTTCTTC
CASSVEGTSLYNEQFF
>-|TRBV28|TRBD2|TRBJ2-3
TGTGCCAGCAGCCTATCACTACTAGCGGGAGGCACGCAGTATTTT
CASSLSLLAGGTQYF
>-|TRBV6-6|-|TRBJ2-2
TGTGCCAGCAGCCCAACTAGGGCCGGGGAGCTGTTTTTT
CASSPTRAGELFF
>-|TRBV13|TRBD1|TRBJ2-5
TGTGCCAGCAGCTTAGGCCGTTACAGGGGGCAGGAGACCCAGTACTTC
CASSLGRYRGQETQYF
>-|TRBV2|-|TRBJ2-2
TGTGCCAGCAGTTATATGGGGGGATTCAACACCGGGGAGCTGTTTTTT
CASSYMGGFNTGELFF
>-|TRBV5-4|TRBD1|TRBJ2-7
TGTGCCAGCAGCTCGGGACAGGCCGGACGGGAGCAGTACTTC
CASSSGQAGREQYF
>few|TRBV6-5|-|TRBJ2-7
TGTGCCAGCGCTAAGGGGGGGGAACCTTGGGAGCAGTACTTC
CASAKGGEPWEQYF
>-|TRBV6-5|TRBD1|TRBJ2-7
TGTGCCAATCGACAGGGCGACTCCTACGAGCAGTACTTC
CANRQGDSYEQYF
>-|TRBV18|TRBD1|TRBJ1-1
TGTGCCAGCTCATCCGGGACAGGTAACACTGAAGCTTTCTTT
CASSSGTGNTEAFF
>-|TRBV7-9|TRBD1|TRBJ2-5
TGTGCCAGCAGCTTGGGGGTACAGGGGGCTGGAAAGGAGACCCAGTACTTC
CASSLGVQGAGKETQYF
>-|TRBV28|-|TRBJ2-1
TGTGCCAGCAGTACGACGGCCCCCAATGAGCAGTTCTTC
CASSTTAPNEQFF
>few|TRBV5-6|TRBD1|TRBJ1-1
TGTGCCAGCAGCATCCGGACAGGGCGGGGGACTGAAGCTTTCTTT
CASSIRTGRGTEAFF
>few|TRBV7-9|-|TRBJ2-5
TGTGCCAGCAGCGCGCAGGGTGGGGTAGGGGAGACCCAGTACTTC
CASSAQGGVGETQYF
>-|TRBV30|-|TRBJ1-4
TGTGCCTGGAGTGGGCTCCGGGGGGGAGGGACAAAACTGTTTTTT
CAWSGLRGGGTKLFF
>-|TRBV7-2|-|TRBJ2-5
TGTGCCAGCAGCTTAGATCTAGACAGGAAAGAGACCCAGTACTTC
CASSLDLDRKETQYF
>-|TRBV5-8|-|TRBJ2-5
TGTGCCAGCAAAGTAGAGACCCAGTACTTC
CASKVETQYF
>once|TRBV28|TRBD1|TRBJ2-2
TGTGCCAGCAGTCCGACCGGACAGGGTGGCACCGGGGAGCTGTTTTTT
CASSPTGQGGTGELFF
>-|TRBV29-1|-|TRBJ2-3
TGCAGCGTACCGGCAGATACGCAGTATTTT
CSVPADTQYF
>-|TRBV5-6|-|TRBJ2-1
TGTGCCAGCAGCTACCTCGGGAGTACGTCCTACAATGAGCAGTTCTTC
CASSYLGSTSYNEQFF
>-|TRBV19|-|TRBJ2-5
TGTGCCAGTAGTATCAAAATAGGGGGTTCGGCTTCCGAAGAGACCCAGTACTTC
CASSIKIGGSASEETQYF
>-|TRBV7-6|-|TRBJ1-2
TGTGCCAGCAGCGCCCCCGCGGAGTCAGAACATGGCTACACCTTC
CASSAPAESEHGYTF
>-|TRBV11-3|-|TRBJ2-3
TGTGCCAGCAGCTTAGAAGGGGTGAGCACAGATACGCAGTATTTT
CASSLEGVSTDTQYF
>-|TRBV5-1|-|TRBJ2-2
TGCGCCAGCAGCTTGGAGGGACGGGGTGCCGGGGAGCTGTTTTTT
CASSLEGRGAGELFF
>-|TRBV27|-|TRBJ2-1
TGTGCCAGCAGTCCATGGGGAGGAGGGGATGAGCAGTTCTTC
CASSPWGGGDEQFF
>-|TRBV28|TRBD2|TRBJ2-4
TGTGCCAGCAGTTTTTTCGCGCTAGCGGGAGACAAAAACATTCAGTACTTC
CASSFFALAGDKNIQYF
>-|TRBV29-1|TRBD1|TRBJ2-5
TGCAGCGTTAAGACAGGGGGCCAAGAGACCCAGTACTTC
CSVKTGGQETQYF
>-|TRBV7-2|-|TRBJ2-7
TGTGCCAGCAGCTTAGAAGGGGGTCGTTCGGGGGTCGAGCAGTACTTC
CASSLEGGRSGVEQYF
>-|TRBV19|-|TRBJ1-5
TGTGCCAGCCGGACAGTTTTTGGGGACAATCAGCCCCAGCATTTT
CASRTVFGDNQPQHF
>-|TRBV9|TRBD2|TRBJ2-1
TGTGCCAGCAGCTCTCGGACTAGCGGGAGTGGTGGGAATGAGCAGTTCTTC
CASSSRTSGSGGNEQFF
>-|TRBV20-1|TRBD1|TRBJ1-2
TGCAGTGCCGACAGGGAACATGGCTACACCTTC
CSADREHGYTF
>few|TRBV30|-|TRBJ1-5
TGTGCCTGGAGTCCCCTGGGGCTCGGTCAGCCCCAGCATTTT
CAWSPLGLGQPQHF
>-|TRBV7-3|-|TRBJ2-1
TGTGCCAGCAGCTTAATGGGGGGCGCCTCCTACAATGAGCAGTTCTTC
CASSLMGGASYNEQFF
>-|TRBV28|TRBD2|TRBJ2-4
TGTGCCAGCAGTCCCTCGGGCCCGGGGGGCATTCAGTACTTC
CASSPSGPGGIQYF
>few|TRBV18|TRBD2|TRBJ2-7
TGTGCCAGCTCACCTTTCCTGACTAGCGGGAAGAGCCGTTCGGGCGAGCAGTACTTC
CASSPFLTSGKSRSGEQYF
>-|TRBV11-1|TRBD2|TRBJ2-1
TGTGCCAGCAGCACCACCGGGACTAGCGGTTACAATGAGCAGTTCTTC
CASSTTGTSGYNEQFF
>-|TRBV11-2|-|TRBJ1-5
TGTGCCAGCAGCCTGGTGGAGGGGCCCCAGCATTTT
CASSLVEGPQHF
>-|TRBV9|-|TRBJ2-7
TGTGCCAGCAGCGTAGGGGTTGGGCTGATCTACGAGCAGTACTTC
CASSVGVGLIYEQYF
>-|TRBV15|-|TRBJ2-3
TGTGCCACCAGCAGAGCCCCAGGGGATGGCGCAGATACGCAGTATTTT
CATSRAPGDGADTQYF
>-|TRBV29-1|TRBD2|TRBJ2-1
TGCAGCGTTGATTCCGCGACTAGCGGCTACAATGAGCAGTTCTTC
CSVDSATSGYNEQFF
>-|TRBV21-1|-|TRBJ2-5
TGTGCCAGCAGCATCTTAGGACAGGAGATACAAGAGACCCAGTACTTC
CASSILGQEIQETQYF
>-|TRBV2|-|TRBJ1-1
TGTGCCAGCAGCCACGGACCGTTTTCCATGAACACTGAAGCTTTCTTT
CASSHGPFSMNTEAFF
>-|TRBV18|TRBD2|TRBJ2-5
TGTGCCAGCTCACCAACGGGACTAGCGGGAGAAGAGACCCAGTACTTC
CASSPTGLAGEETQYF